This T cell receptor beta chain appears in the sequencing data of a study of T cell repertoires in cytomegalovirus infection. Study context: Indicated by public TCR beta signatures were CMV infection and matching HLA type.

Per germline, CDR1 PRHDT and CDR2 FYEKMQ (reference sequence). J gave up 0 bases and V 7 bases, and 18 bases lay outside the gene matches. This CDR3 contains 20 residues. This clonotype was observed a handful of times. TCRdb re-analysed the reads in MiXCR, keeping a single row per CDR3 protein. The sample has 230,000 or so distinct CDR3 sequences, over 15% seen once. The TCR sequence derives from a human donor in good health (CMV status not recorded). Some clones in this sample may be carry-over from other donors' samples. This rearrangement joins TRBV13 to TRBJ2-3, with 11 bases that match TRBD2. Sequenced sample: CD8+ T cells from PBMCs. This CDR3 is CASTKRGLAGGDQSTDTQYF. In DNA form, the CDR3 reads TGTGCCAGCACGAAGAGGGGCCTAGCGGGGGGCGATCAAAGCACAGATACGCAGTATTTT.